The entry below describes one T cell receptor (beta chain). This clonotype turned up a few times. Its antigen target is currently unknown. Base quality data are lacking; no much larger clone is found one base away. This sample is part of a study of human T cells and chemical hapten exposure (dated by TCRdb to the early 2020s). About the full investigation: Libraries were pooled for sequencing, and variation in per-sample TCR yields was attributed mainly to small differences in library volumes within the pool. In alopecia patients, the study followed how the peripheral blood TCR repertoire changed in vivo over primary and secondary sensitization to diphenylcyclopropenone (DPC), a hapten. Each blood RNA sample was used to sequence both TCR alpha and TCR beta chains.

According to the germline V gene (reference sequence), CDR1 reads LNHNV and CDR2 reads YYDKDF. The CDR3 has 13 amino acids, counting the end cysteine and phenylalanine. Just the 39-base CDR3 DNA is kept, in frame starting at base 1. V and J are truncated by 3 bases and 0 bases respectively, leaving an intervening sequence of 5 bases. Overall study results and their limits: After repeated subsampling, changes were observed in the strength of the expansion versus patch-test correlation and in the threshold at which the correlation became significant. DPC sensitization did not change how many TCRs were above 1 in 1000 frequency, and no evidence was found of alterations in global repertoire structure.

Library preparation was by RACE. TCRdb records NextSeq 500 as the sequencer. Library preparation attached unique molecular identifiers to individual cDNA molecules for quantitative, reproducible TCR counting. From the authors' description of their analysis: The median number of TCRs per sample was around 96,000, ranging from roughly 23,224 to 700,000. V, J and CDR3 annotation of the TCR reads was carried out using the Decombinator software suite. To make PS versus PT1 abundance plots, every sample was subsampled to the same number of TCRs (28,000). Expanded TCRs were defined as absent before sensitization and observed at least eight times at the 2-week time point. TCRdb ran its own pipeline on the public reads, namely fastp trimming at Q25 and MiXCR clone calling, and kept in-frame beta chains. Rows with a matching CDR3 protein are joined into one entry that keeps the most common DNA and genes. V and J calls and clone size were set by TCRdb, not the authors. The sample table holds 130,000 or so distinct CDR3 sequences, of which around 8.3% were seen once. The leading ten clones occupy around 1.7% of the sample.

Interpreted using the paper, the time point label stands for: healthy volunteer bleed at 2 weeks. Unfractionated whole blood was collected in Tempus Blood RNA tubes, and total RNA was extracted from that blood. Five healthy volunteers acted as controls for TCR sequencing and had blood drawn at day 0, 2 weeks and 6 weeks. The sample was whole blood. Recombination linked TRBV15 to TRBJ2-5, with no confidently assigned D gene. This clonotype was sampled from a male donor in good health. Some clones in this sample may be carry-over from other donors' samples. CDR3 reads: CATSSPNQETQYF. Read as DNA, the sequence is TGTGCCACCAGCAGTCCCAACCAAGAGACCCAGTACTTC. Supplemented by the reference TRBV15 and TRBJ2-5 proteins around the CDR3, the complete variable domain is DAMVIQNPRYQVTQFGKPVTLSCSQTLNHNVMYWYQQKSSQAPKLLFHYYDKDFNNEADTPDNFQSRRPNTSFCFLDIRSPGLGDTAMYLCATSSPNQETQYFGPGTRLLVL.